This passage covers 12 T cell receptor beta chains from one sample sequenced in a study of cytomegalovirus exposure and HLA in healthy donors. Amplification used 60 Vbeta primers and 13 Jbeta primers. This table comes from immunoSEQ multiplex PCR, and its TCRdb copy is limited to in-frame clones, with some not included. This table holds 100,000 to 150,000 clones, around three quarters found once. Sequenced material: PBMCs. These TCRs come from a woman in her thirties or forties in good health and CMV-seronegative.

V and J are TRBV5-6 and TRBJ1-2, with D possibly being TRBD1 (6 bases). The CDR3 contains 15 residues. CDR1 is SGHDT and CDR2 is YYEEEE in the germline V gene. V gave up 4 bases and J gave up 2 bases, with 15 bases separating them. The CDR3: CASSPTGQWNYGYTF. CDR3 sequence (DNA): TGTGCCAGCAGCCCTACTGGACAGTGGAACTATGGCTACACCTTC.

Note on this clone: The junction does not match germline at one end; this may be a read error. The CDR3: CASRLDRAFGNTIYF. The CDR3 DNA reads TGTGCCAGCAGATTGGACAGGGCGTTTGGAAACACCATATATTTT. This chain connects TRBV5-8 to TRBJ1-3; 8 nucleotides agree with TRBD1. There are 15 residues in the CDR3. Germline CDR1 reads SGHTS; CDR2 reads YDEGEE.

The chain couples TRBV4-2 to TRBJ2-7; perhaps TRBD1 as D (5 bases). The CDR3 has 15 residues. The ends were cut back, 0 bases at V and 3 bases at J, with 12 bases in the middle. CDR1 is LGHNA and CDR2 is YNFKEQ in the germline V gene. CDR3 sequence reads: CASSQEALGDYEQYF. The CDR3 DNA follows: TGTGCCAGCAGCCAAGAGGCCCTAGGGGACTACGAGCAGTACTTC.

The genes are TRBV7-2 and TRBJ1-3; D ambiguous. CDR1 is SGHTA, CDR2 FQGNSA, per germline. This CDR3 has 14 amino acids. V was cut by 1 base and J by 4 bases, with 8 bases left in between. The CDR3 loop is CASSLDGVGNTIYF. The CDR3 bases are TGTGCCAGCAGCTTAGACGGGGTAGGAAACACCATATATTTT.

The genes are TRBV5-4 and TRBJ2-7, with 13 bases fitting TRBD2. The germline V gene encodes CDR1 SGHNT and CDR2 YYREEE (reference sequence). The CDR3 totals 15 residues. Trimming removed 4 bases from V and 2 bases from J; junction bases left unmatched: 3. The DNA for the CDR3 is TGTGCCAGCAGCGAAGGGACTAGCGGGACCTACGAGCAGTACTTC. Amino acid sequence: CASSEGTSGTYEQYF.

The V gene is TRBV11-1, the J gene TRBJ2-1; D ambiguous. Trimming took 1 base from V and 15 from J, leaving 22 bases between them. The CDR3 contains 15 residues. CDR1 and CDR2 from the germline V gene are SGHAT and FQDESV (reference sequence). The CDR3 loop reads CASSLGNPDSPPGFF. The CDR3 DNA reads TGTGCCAGCAGCTTAGGGAACCCCGACTCGCCTCCTGGGTTCTTC.

The chain is built from TRBV4-1 and TRBJ1-6, with 10 bases aligning to TRBD1. CDR1 is MGHRA, CDR2 YSYEKL, per germline. With 2 bases clipped from V and 7 bases from J, the junction kept 5 bases outside the gene matches. The CDR3 spans 16 residues. The CDR3: CASSQFWDRGNSPLHF. CDR3 sequence (DNA): TGCGCCAGCAGCCAATTCTGGGACAGGGGAAATTCACCCCTCCACTTT.

The chain joins TRBV4-2 to TRBJ2-5; a possible D gene is TRBD1 (6 bases). Trimming left V 4 bases short and J 0 bases short, with 15 bases between. The CDR3 length is 16 residues. From germline, CDR1 is LGHNA and CDR2 YNFKEQ. CDR3 bases: TGTGCCAGCAGCCCGCAGGGGTCCCGGGACCAAGAGACCCAGTACTTC. Translation gives CASSPQGSRDQETQYF.

The chain uses TRBV25-1 and TRBJ2-1, with unresolved D. The germline V gene encodes CDR1 MGHDK and CDR2 SYGVNS. CDR3 length: 17 residues. Trimming left V 7 bases short and J 0 bases short, with 19 bases between. CDR3 coding DNA: TGTGCCAGCACCTCTAGAATGACTGGCAGCTCCTACAATGAGCAGTTCTTC. Translation gives CASTSRMTGSSYNEQFF.

This chain joins TRBV11-2 and TRBJ2-5; 9 nucleotides match TRBD1. The end of the DNA is better explained by TRBJ2-7, so the J call may be wrong. This CDR3 contains 13 residues. Germline V gene sequence: CDR1 SGHAT, CDR2 FQNNGV. Here the CDR3 reads CASSPTGGYEQYF. In nucleotides, the CDR3 is TGTGCCAGCAGCCCGACAGGGGGGTACGAGCAGTACTTC.

The rearrangement links TRBV7-2 to TRBJ2-7, with D hard to call. The germline V and J ends were trimmed by 9 bases and 4 bases, with 16 bases remaining between them. The CDR3 length is 13 residues. The germline CDR1 and CDR2 sequences are SGHTA and FQGNSA. Written as DNA, the CDR3 is TGTGCCAGTCAGCCCGGAGTCGGATACGAGCAGTACTTC. Its translation: CASQPGVGYEQYF. Combining the CDR3 with reference TRBV7-2 and TRBJ2-7 gives the whole variable domain GAGVSQSPSNKVTEKGKDVELRCDPISGHTALYWYRQSLGQGLEFLIYFQGNSAPDKSGLPSDRFSAERTGGSVSTLTIQRTQQEDSAVYLCASQPGVGYEQYFGPGTRLTVT.

The chain has TRBV5-6 and TRBJ2-7; D call uncertain. This CDR3 has 12 amino acids. V lost 4 bases and J lost 4, with 9 bases in between. In germline, CDR1 is SGHDT, CDR2 YYEEEE. The CDR3 bases are TGTGCCAGCAGCCTAACCGCGTACGAGCAGTACTTC. This sequence encodes CASSLTAYEQYF. Based on the CDR3 plus reference TRBV5-6 and TRBJ2-7, the full variable domain is DAGVTQSPTHLIKTRGQQVTLRCSPKSGHDTVSWYQQALGQGPQFIFQYYEEEERQRGNFPDRFSGHQFPNYSSELNVNALLLGDSALYLCASSLTAYEQYFGPGTRLTVT.